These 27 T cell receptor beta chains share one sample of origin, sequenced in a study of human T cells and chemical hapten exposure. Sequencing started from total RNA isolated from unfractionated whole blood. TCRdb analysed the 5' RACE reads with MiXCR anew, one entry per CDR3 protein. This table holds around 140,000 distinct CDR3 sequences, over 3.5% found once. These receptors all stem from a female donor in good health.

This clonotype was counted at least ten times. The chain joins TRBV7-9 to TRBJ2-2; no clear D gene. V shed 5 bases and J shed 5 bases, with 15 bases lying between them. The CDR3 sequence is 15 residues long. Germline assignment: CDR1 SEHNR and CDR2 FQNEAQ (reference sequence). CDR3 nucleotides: TGTGCCAGCAGCATTAACCGGGCCCCTACCGGGGAGCTGTTTTTT. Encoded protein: CASSINRAPTGELFF.

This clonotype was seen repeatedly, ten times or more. CDR3 DNA: TGTGCCAGCAGCTTGGGGGTAGGAGGGGGGAACACTGAAGCTTTCTTT. This sequence encodes CASSLGVGGGNTEAFF. The chain links TRBV5-6 to TRBJ1-1, with D possibly matching TRBD1 (6 bases). Per germline, CDR1 SGHDT and CDR2 YYEEEE. Trimming cost V 0 bases and J 1 base, with 13 bases left between them. CDR3 length equals 16 residues.

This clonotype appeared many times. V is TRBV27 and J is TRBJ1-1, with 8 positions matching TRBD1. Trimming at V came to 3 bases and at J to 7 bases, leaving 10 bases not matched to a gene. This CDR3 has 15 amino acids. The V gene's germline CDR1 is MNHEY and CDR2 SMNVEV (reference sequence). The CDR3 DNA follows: TGTGCCAGCAGTTTGAGTAGGACAGGGACGATTGAAGCTTTCTTT. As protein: CASSLSRTGTIEAFF.

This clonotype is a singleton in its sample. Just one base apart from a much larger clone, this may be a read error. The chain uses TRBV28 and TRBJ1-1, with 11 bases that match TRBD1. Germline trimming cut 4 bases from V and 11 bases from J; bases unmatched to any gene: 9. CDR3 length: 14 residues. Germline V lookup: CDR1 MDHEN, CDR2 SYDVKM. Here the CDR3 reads CASSSPGQGVGAFF. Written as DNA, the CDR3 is TGTGCCAGCAGTTCGCCGGGACAGGGGGTTGGGGCTTTCTTT.

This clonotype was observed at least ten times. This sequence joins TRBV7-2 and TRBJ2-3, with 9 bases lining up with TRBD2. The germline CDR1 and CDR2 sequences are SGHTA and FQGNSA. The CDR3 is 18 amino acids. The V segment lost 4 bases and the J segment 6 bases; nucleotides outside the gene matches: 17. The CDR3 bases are TGTGCCAGCAGCTCCATTCGCGGGGGGGGGCCATCTAGGGATACGCAGTATTTT. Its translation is CASSSIRGGGPSRDTQYF.

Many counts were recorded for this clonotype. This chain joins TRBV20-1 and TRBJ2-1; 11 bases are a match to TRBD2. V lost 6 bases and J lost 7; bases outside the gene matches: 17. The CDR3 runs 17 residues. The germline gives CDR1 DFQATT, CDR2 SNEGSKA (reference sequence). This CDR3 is CSAHHTSGGLQGNEQFF. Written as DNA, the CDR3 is TGCAGTGCCCACCACACTAGCGGGGGCCTCCAAGGGAATGAGCAGTTCTTC.

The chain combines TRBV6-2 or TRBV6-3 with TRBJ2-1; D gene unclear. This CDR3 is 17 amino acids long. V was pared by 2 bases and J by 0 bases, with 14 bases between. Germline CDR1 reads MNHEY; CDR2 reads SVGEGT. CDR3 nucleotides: TGTGCCAGCAGTTACAGGATGGTACGAAGCTCCTACAATGAGCAGTTCTTC. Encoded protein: CASSYRMVRSSYNEQFF.

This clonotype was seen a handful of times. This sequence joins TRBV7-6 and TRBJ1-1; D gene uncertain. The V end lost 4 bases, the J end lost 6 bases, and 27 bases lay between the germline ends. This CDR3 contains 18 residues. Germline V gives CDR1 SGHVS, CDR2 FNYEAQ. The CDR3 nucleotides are TGTGCCAGCAGCTCCCCTTTTTGGGAAGAGGCCGGTAGCCCTGAAGCTTTCTTT. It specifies CASSSPFWEEAGSPEAFF.

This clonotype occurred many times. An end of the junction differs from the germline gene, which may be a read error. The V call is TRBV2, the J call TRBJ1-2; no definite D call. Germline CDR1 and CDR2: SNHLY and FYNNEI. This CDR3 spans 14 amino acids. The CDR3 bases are TGTGCCAGCAGGCTTACAACCGTGGCGTCGGACGAACGCTTC. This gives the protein CASRLTTVASDERF.

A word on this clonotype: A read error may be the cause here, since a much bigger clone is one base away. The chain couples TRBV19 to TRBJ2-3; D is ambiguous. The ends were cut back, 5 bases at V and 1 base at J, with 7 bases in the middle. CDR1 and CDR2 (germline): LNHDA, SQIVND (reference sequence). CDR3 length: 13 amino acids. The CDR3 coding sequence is TGTGCCAGTAGTGGTCTACGCACAGATACGCAGTATTTT. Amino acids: CASSGLRTDTQYF.

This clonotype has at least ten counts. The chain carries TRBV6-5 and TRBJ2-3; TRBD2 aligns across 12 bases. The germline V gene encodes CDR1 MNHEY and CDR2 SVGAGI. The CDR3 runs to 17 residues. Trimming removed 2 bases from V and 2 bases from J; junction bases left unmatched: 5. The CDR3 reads CASSYGGLAGNTDTQYF. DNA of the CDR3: TGTGCCAGCAGTTACGGTGGACTAGCGGGAAACACAGATACGCAGTATTTT.

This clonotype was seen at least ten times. CDR3 protein: CASSFQGSNQPQHF. CDR3 nucleotide sequence: TGTGCCAGCAGCTTCCAGGGGAGCAATCAGCCCCAGCATTTT. This sequence joins TRBV11-2 and TRBJ1-5, with D maybe TRBD1 (6 bases). The germline gives CDR1 SGHAT, CDR2 FQNNGV. The V gene lost 3 bases and the J gene lost 1 base, with 7 bases spanning the gap. This CDR3 is built from 14 residues.

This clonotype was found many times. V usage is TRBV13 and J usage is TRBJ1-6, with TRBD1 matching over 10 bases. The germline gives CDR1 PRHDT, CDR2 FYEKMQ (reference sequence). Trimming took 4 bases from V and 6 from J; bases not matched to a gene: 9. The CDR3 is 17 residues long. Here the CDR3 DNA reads TGTGCCAGCAGCTCACTATCCGGGACAGGGGCTAATTCACCCCTCCACTTT. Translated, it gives CASSSLSGTGANSPLHF.

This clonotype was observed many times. In DNA form, the CDR3 reads TGTGCCAGCAGCTTAAAAATCGGCTCACGCCGCATTACCGGGGAGCTGTTTTTT. Its translation: CASSLKIGSRRITGELFF. The rearrangement joins TRBV7-2 to TRBJ2-2; D call uncertain. Germline V CDR1 and CDR2: SGHTA, FQGNSA. Trimming shortened V by 2 bases and J by 5 bases, and 21 bases separated the two germline ends. The CDR3 covers 18 residues.

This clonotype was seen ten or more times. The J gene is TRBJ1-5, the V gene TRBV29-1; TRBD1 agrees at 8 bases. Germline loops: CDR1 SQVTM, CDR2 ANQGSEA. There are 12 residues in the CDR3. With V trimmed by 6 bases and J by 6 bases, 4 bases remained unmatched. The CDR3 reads CSVTQGGQPQHF. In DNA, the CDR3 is TGCAGCGTGACACAGGGGGGTCAGCCCCAGCATTTT.

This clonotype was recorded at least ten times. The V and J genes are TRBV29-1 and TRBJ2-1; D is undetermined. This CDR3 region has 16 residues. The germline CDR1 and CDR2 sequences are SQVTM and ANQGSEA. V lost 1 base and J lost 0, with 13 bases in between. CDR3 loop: CSVEVGSAPSYNEQFF. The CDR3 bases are TGCAGCGTTGAAGTAGGGTCGGCGCCCTCCTACAATGAGCAGTTCTTC.

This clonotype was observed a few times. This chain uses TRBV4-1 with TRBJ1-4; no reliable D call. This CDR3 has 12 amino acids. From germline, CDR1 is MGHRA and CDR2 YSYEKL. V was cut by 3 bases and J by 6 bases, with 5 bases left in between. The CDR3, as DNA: TGCGCCAGCAGCCACCCTTATGAAAAACTGTTTTTT. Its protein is CASSHPYEKLFF.

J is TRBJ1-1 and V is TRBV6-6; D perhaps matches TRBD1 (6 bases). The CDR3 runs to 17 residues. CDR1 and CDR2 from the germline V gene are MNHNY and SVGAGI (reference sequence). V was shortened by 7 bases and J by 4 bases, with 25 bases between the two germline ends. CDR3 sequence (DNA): TGTGCCAGCACCAAAAAACAACAGGGAGTTTCGGTCACTGAAGCTTTCTTT. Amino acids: CASTKKQQGVSVTEAFF.

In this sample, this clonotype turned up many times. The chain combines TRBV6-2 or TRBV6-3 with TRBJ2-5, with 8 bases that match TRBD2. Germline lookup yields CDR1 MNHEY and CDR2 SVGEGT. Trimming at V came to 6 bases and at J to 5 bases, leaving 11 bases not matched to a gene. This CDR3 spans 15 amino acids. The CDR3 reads CASSKTGTRLETQYF. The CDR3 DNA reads TGTGCCAGCAGCAAAACCGGGACTAGGCTTGAGACCCAGTACTTC.

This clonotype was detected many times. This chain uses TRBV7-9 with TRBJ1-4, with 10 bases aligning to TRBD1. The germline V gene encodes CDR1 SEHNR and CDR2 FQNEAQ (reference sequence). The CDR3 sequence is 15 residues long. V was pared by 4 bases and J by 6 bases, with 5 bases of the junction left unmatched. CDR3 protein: CASSYGQGGDEKLFF. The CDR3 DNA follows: TGTGCCAGCAGCTACGGACAGGGGGGAGATGAAAAACTGTTTTTT.

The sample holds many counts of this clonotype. The CDR3 is CASRAASRGYEQYF. The CDR3 DNA reads as TGTGCCAGCCGGGCAGCCTCAAGGGGCTACGAGCAGTACTTC. The rearrangement uses TRBV6-2 or TRBV6-3 and TRBJ2-7, with a weak D call TRBD1 (5 bases). CDR1 and CDR2 (germline): MNHEY, SVGEGT. V was clipped by 8 bases and J by 3 bases, with 17 bases between them. This CDR3 contains 14 residues.

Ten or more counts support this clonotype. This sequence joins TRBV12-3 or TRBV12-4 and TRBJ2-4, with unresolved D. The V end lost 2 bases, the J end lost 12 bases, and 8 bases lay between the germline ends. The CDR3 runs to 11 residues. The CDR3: CASSLSSAQYF. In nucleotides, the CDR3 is TGTGCCAGCAGTTTATCGAGTGCTCAGTACTTC.

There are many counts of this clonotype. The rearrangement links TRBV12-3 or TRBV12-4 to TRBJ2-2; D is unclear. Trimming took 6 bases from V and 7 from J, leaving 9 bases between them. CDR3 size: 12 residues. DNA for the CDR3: TGTGCCAGCAGCCCCCTGGGCGGGGAGCTGTTTTTT. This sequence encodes CASSPLGGELFF.

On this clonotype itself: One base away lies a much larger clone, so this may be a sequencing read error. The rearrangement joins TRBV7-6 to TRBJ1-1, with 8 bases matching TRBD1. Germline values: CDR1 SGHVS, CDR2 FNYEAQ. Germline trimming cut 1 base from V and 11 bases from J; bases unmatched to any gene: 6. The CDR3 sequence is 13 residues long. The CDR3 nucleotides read TGTGCCAGCAGCTTAGGCAGGGGGCTGACGGCTTTCTTT. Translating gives CASSLGRGLTAFF.

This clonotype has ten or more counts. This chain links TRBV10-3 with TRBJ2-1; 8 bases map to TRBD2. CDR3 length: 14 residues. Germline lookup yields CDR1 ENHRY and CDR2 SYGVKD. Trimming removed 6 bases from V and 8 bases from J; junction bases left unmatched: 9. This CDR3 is CAIRRGGGLDEQFF. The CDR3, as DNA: TGTGCCATCAGGAGAGGCGGGGGGTTGGATGAGCAGTTCTTC.

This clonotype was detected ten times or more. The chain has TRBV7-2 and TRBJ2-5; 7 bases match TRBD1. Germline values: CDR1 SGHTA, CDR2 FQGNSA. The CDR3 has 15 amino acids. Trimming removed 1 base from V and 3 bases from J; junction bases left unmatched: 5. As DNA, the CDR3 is TGTGCCAGCAGCTTAGACGCAGGGGGTGAAGAGACCCAGTACTTC. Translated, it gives CASSLDAGGEETQYF.

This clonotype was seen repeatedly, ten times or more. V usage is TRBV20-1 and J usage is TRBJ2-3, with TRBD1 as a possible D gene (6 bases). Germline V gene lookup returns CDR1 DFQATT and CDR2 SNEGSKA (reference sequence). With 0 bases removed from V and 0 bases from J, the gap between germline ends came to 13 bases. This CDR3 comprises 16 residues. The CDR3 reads CSARERTVGSTDTQYF. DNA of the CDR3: TGCAGTGCTAGAGAGAGGACAGTAGGAAGCACAGATACGCAGTATTTT.